These T cell receptor beta chains were read from a single sample in a study of shared clonotypes between healthy human individuals. Sequencing used immunoSEQ multiplex PCR; TCRdb keeps in-frame clones, though not all of them. This sample yields some 2 million clones, of which 85% to 95% are seen a single time; approximately 0.13% belongs to the top ten. The sequenced sample consisted of naive CD4+ T cells sorted from blood. These receptors came from a man younger than 35 in good health. CDR3s include the opening cysteine and the closing phenylalanine or tryptophan. A D gene is named only where the DNA matches it firmly. Some rows mark clone size as missing; the rest say once, few, many or name a class of expanded clone.

.,TRBV6-5,.,TRBJ2-3,CASSYGQPSTDTQYF,TGTGCCAGCAGTTACGGGCAACCTAGCACAGATACGCAGTATTTT
TRBD2,TRBV28,.,TRBJ2-1,CASTFFSGGAYEQFF,TGTGCCAGCACCTTTTTTAGCGGGGGGGCCTATGAGCAGTTCTTC
.,TRBV30,once,TRBJ1-3,CAWSSFRPGNTIYF,TGTGCCTGGAGTTCTTTTCGCCCTGGAAACACCATATATTTT
.,TRBV6-6,.,TRBJ1-2,CASSYSSGFYGYTF,TGTGCCAGCAGTTACTCGAGCGGGTTCTATGGCTACACCTTC
TRBD2,TRBV7-2,.,TRBJ2-1,CASSLGAGGAIYNEQFF,TGTGCCAGCAGCCTAGGGGCGGGAGGGGCAATTTACAATGAGCAGTTCTTC
TRBD1,TRBV5-3,.,TRBJ2-7,CARSLETGDFYEQYF,TGTGCCAGAAGCTTGGAGACAGGGGATTTTTACGAGCAGTACTTC
.,TRBV18,.,TRBJ1-2,CASAPGTIYGYTF,TGTGCCAGCGCCCCCGGGACAATCTATGGCTACACCTTC
TRBD1,TRBV18,.,TRBJ1-2,CASVGQVNYGYTF,TGTGCCTCGGTGGGACAGGTTAACTATGGCTACACCTTC
.,TRBV25-1,.,TRBJ2-1,CASSEERSYNEQFF,TGTGCCAGCAGTGAAGAGCGCTCCTACAATGAGCAGTTCTTC
.,TRBV19,.,TRBJ2-6,CASSPRLGSGANVLTF,TGTGCCAGTAGTCCCAGACTGGGTTCTGGGGCCAACGTCCTGACTTTC
.,TRBV6-5,.,TRBJ1-2,CASGVANYGYTF,TGTGCCAGTGGGGTAGCTAACTATGGCTACACCTTC
.,TRBV6-6,.,TRBJ1-2,CASSYGAGDGYTF,TGTGCCAGCAGTTACGGGGCAGGGGACGGCTACACCTTC
TRBD2,TRBV5-1,.,TRBJ2-3,CASSDAGLAGRTDTQYF,TGCGCCAGCAGCGACGCGGGACTAGCGGGCCGCACAGATACGCAGTATTTT
TRBD1,TRBV29-1,.,TRBJ2-7,CSVEGPGQGPYEQYF,TGCAGCGTTGAAGGACCGGGACAGGGTCCCTACGAGCAGTACTTC
.,TRBV7-2,.,TRBJ1-2,CASSPGGGVKVYGYTF,TGTGCCAGCAGCCCTGGGGGCGGGGTAAAGGTCTATGGCTACACCTTC
.,TRBV2,.,TRBJ2-7,CASSQGNYEQYF,TGTGCCAGCAGTCAGGGGAACTACGAGCAGTACTTC
.,TRBV27,.,TRBJ2-5,CASSTTQFVETQYF,TGTGCCAGCAGTACCACCCAGTTTGTTGAGACCCAGTACTTC
.,TRBV6-1,.,TRBJ1-6,CASTWTESNSPLHF,TGTGCCAGCACTTGGACAGAATCGAATTCACCCCTCCACTTT
TRBD2,TRBV19,.,TRBJ2-7,CASSITTSGASYEQYF,TGTGCCAGTAGTATAACGACTAGCGGGGCCTCCTACGAGCAGTACTTC
.,TRBV7-3,.,TRBJ1-5,CASSSPYDPFNQPQHF,TGTGCCAGCAGCTCACCTTACGACCCATTCAATCAGCCCCAGCATTTT
.,TRBV6-5,once,TRBJ1-2,CASSYSAGVNGYTF,TGTGCCAGCAGTTACTCCGCAGGGGTCAATGGCTACACCTTC
TRBD2,TRBV30,once,TRBJ2-1,CAWSVGTSGNHEQFF,TGTGCCTGGAGTGTAGGGACTAGCGGGAACCATGAGCAGTTCTTC
.,TRBV30,.,TRBJ2-7,CAWSFGESYEQYF,TGTGCCTGGAGTTTCGGGGAGTCCTACGAGCAGTACTTC
.,TRBV18,.,TRBJ1-2,CASSPPELGPEGYTF,TGTGCCAGCTCACCACCGGAATTGGGGCCGGAGGGCTACACCTTC
.,TRBV30,.,TRBJ1-6,CASRLGNSPLHF,TGTGCCTCACGGTTGGGAAATTCACCCCTCCACTTT
TRBD1,TRBV28,.,TRBJ2-7,CASSPGTGFHEQYF,TGTGCCAGCAGTCCCGGGACAGGGTTCCACGAGCAGTACTTC
.,TRBV7-9,once,TRBJ2-5,CASSFTGLETQYF,TGTGCCAGCAGCTTTACGGGATTGGAGACCCAGTACTTC
.,TRBV5-1,.,TRBJ2-3,CASSLDFGLPTDTQYF,TGCGCCAGCAGCTTGGATTTCGGACTGCCCACAGATACGCAGTATTTT
.,TRBV9,.,TRBJ1-2,CASSVAPGTYGYTF,TGTGCCAGCAGCGTAGCTCCGGGAACTTATGGCTACACCTTC
TRBD2,TRBV5-6,.,TRBJ2-5,CASSPQGAGRYQETQYF,TGTGCCAGCAGCCCCCAGGGAGCGGGAAGGTACCAAGAGACCCAGTACTTC
TRBD1,TRBV15,.,TRBJ1-4,CATSRVGQSNEKLFF,TGTGCCACCAGCAGAGTGGGACAGAGTAATGAAAAACTGTTTTTT
.,TRBV6-5,.,TRBJ2-2,CASSSERVIGTGELFF,TGTGCCAGCAGTTCGGAACGGGTAATTGGCACCGGGGAGCTGTTTTTT
.,TRBV9,.,TRBJ2-3,CASSVGGPTADTQYF,TGTGCCAGCAGCGTAGGCGGGCCGACAGCAGATACGCAGTATTTT
TRBD1,TRBV7-2,.,TRBJ2-7,CASSSGTVTYEQYF,TGTGCCAGCAGCTCCGGGACAGTAACCTACGAGCAGTACTTC
.,TRBV21-1,.,TRBJ1-4,CASSRPRVANEKLFF,TGTGCCAGCAGCAGGCCCAGGGTTGCTAATGAAAAACTGTTTTTT
TRBD2,TRBV5-5,.,TRBJ2-7,CASSFSGGSYEQYF,TGTGCCAGCAGCTTTAGCGGGGGGTCCTACGAGCAGTACTTC
.,TRBV25-1,.,TRBJ1-5,CASSPEGHGDQPQHF,TGTGCCAGCAGCCCGGAGGGGCATGGGGATCAGCCCCAGCATTTT
TRBD2,TRBV13,.,TRBJ2-3,CASSLISGRAKDTQYF,TGTGCCAGCAGCTTAATCAGCGGGAGGGCCAAAGATACGCAGTATTTT
.,TRBV5-6,.,TRBJ2-7,CASSLSGQTYEQYF,TGTGCCAGCAGCTTGTCAGGACAGACCTACGAGCAGTACTTC
.,TRBV27,.,TRBJ2-7,CASSREGFSFYEQYF,TGTGCCAGCAGTCGAGAGGGCTTCTCCTTCTACGAGCAGTACTTC
TRBD1,TRBV10-3,.,TRBJ2-1,CAISESGTGGYNEQFF,TGTGCCATCAGTGAGTCCGGGACAGGGGGGTACAATGAGCAGTTCTTC